These T cell receptor beta chains were read from a single sample in a study of blood T cell repertoires in COVID-19. Assay used: immunoSEQ multiplex PCR; TCRdb lists only in-frame clones, some missing. Altogether 76,000 or so clones are present, approximately 90% being singletons, with the ten largest covering 5.8%. Sequenced input: peripheral blood. The receptors derive from a human donor in a cohort sampled during active COVID-19. The CDR3 runs from the conserved cysteine through the conserved F or W. A D gene is named only where the DNA matches it firmly. Clone sizes are given selectively: once, few, many, or a class where the clone is expanded.

CASSYDPGGNEQFF	TGTGCCAGCAGTTACGACCCGGGGGGCAATGAGCAGTTCTTC	TRBD2	TRBV6-5	TRBJ2-1	NA
CATSVTGDNTGELFF	TGTGCCACCAGTGTTACAGGGGATAACACCGGGGAGCTGTTTTTT	TRBD1	TRBV24-1	TRBJ2-2	NA
CASEDRGTEAFF	TGTGCCAGTGAAGACAGGGGAACTGAAGCTTTCTTT	TRBD1	TRBV19	TRBJ1-1	NA
CASSLPGFGTEAFF	TGTGCCAGCAGCTTGCCAGGGTTCGGAACTGAAGCTTTCTTT	NA	TRBV5-6	TRBJ1-1	NA
CASSPRASYEQYF	TGTGCCAGCAGCCCCAGGGCGTCCTACGAGCAGTACTTC	NA	TRBV7-8	TRBJ2-7	once
CASSQQSDRLTNYGYTF	TGCGCCAGCAGCCAGCAATCAGACAGACTCACTAACTATGGCTACACCTTC	NA	TRBV4-1	TRBJ1-2	NA
CATLEGGARTEAFF	TGTGCCACCTTAGAAGGGGGGGCGCGCACTGAAGCTTTCTTT	NA	TRBV6-5	TRBJ1-1	NA
CASSTGQGGVRGYTF	TGTGCCAGTAGTACCGGACAGGGAGGTGTCAGGGGCTACACCTTC	TRBD1	TRBV19	TRBJ1-2	NA
CASSPRPGTDNYGYTF	TGTGCCAGCAGCCCTCGTCCCGGGACAGATAACTATGGCTACACCTTC	TRBD1	TRBV7-9	TRBJ1-2	NA
CSAMDRALQYF	TGCAGTGCTATGGACAGGGCTTTGCAGTACTTC	TRBD1	TRBV20-1	TRBJ2-7	NA